This TCR beta chain was sequenced for a study of radiation and T cells in renal cell carcinoma. Sample time point: baseline pretreatment blood. Treatment meaning: 15 Gy SBRT to primary tumor, nephrectomy 4 weeks later. Blood was sampled at baseline, 2 weeks and 4 weeks after SBRT. Notes on the study in general: No pretreatment tumor biopsies were available for baseline clonotypes. In blood, top tumor clones expanded by 2 weeks, shrinking by 4.

Regarding this clone: Its antigen remains unidentified.

TCRdb's copy holds only in-frame clones and misses some; the assay was immunoSEQ multiplex PCR. The data contain about 160,000 clones, less than 90% of them singletons. The clonotype originates from a woman aged 70-85 years with renal cell carcinoma. The sequences come from blood, collected from a patient whose treatment included radiotherapy and nephrectomy.

CDR3 in DNA: TGCGCCAGCAGCAGGACGCGGAACACTGAAGCTTTCTTT. This translates into CASSRTRNTEAFF. The chain links TRBV5-1 to TRBJ1-1, with D uncertain. Germline V gene sequence: CDR1 SGHRS, CDR2 YFSETQ. V was cut by 4 bases and J by 1 base, with 8 bases left in between. The CDR3 sequence is 13 residues long.